Shown below are 14 T cell receptor beta chains from a single sample sequenced in a study of CD8+CD57+ T cells in acquired aplastic anemia. Individuals selected for sequencing had exhibited CD8+CD57+ cell expansion on flow cytometry. Template material for TCR beta VDJ and CDR3 profiling consisted of genomic DNA. From the reads, TCRdb called clonotypes with MiXCR, one entry per CDR3 protein. The data show about 180,000 distinct CDR3 sequences, with under 55% seen just once and roughly 1.2% held by the top ten. The source material was sorted CD4+, CD8+, or CD8+CD57+ T cells (not recorded which) from PBMCs. These receptors came from a human donor with aplastic anemia.

As concerns this clonotype: It may be a read error: a sequence one base away is much more abundant. The rearrangement joins TRBV12-3 or TRBV12-4 to TRBJ2-3, with 7 bases lining up with TRBD1. This CDR3 has 16 residues. Trimming took 3 bases from V and 2 from J; bases not matched to a gene: 8. The DNA of the CDR3 is TGTGCCAGCAGTTTCCTTGGGACAGCGACCACAGATACGCAGTATTTT. It encodes CASSFLGTATTDTQYF.

This clonotype has a count of ten or more. The chain joins TRBV6-1 to TRBJ2-3, with TRBD2 matching over 7 bases. The V segment lost 7 bases and the J segment 5 bases; nucleotides outside the gene matches: 6. The CDR3 covers 13 residues. Germline lookup yields CDR1 MNHNS and CDR2 SASEGT. DNA of the CDR3: TGTGCCAGCAAGGGAGGGTCCCGAGATACGCAGTATTTT. Its translation: CASKGGSRDTQYF.

The V call is TRBV7-8, the J call TRBJ2-7, with TRBD2 identical over 14 bases. The V gene's germline CDR1 is SGHVS and CDR2 FQNEAQ. The CDR3 extends over 15 amino acids. The J segment lost 4 bases and the V segment lost 3 bases, leaving 2 bases of the junction unmatched. Here the CDR3 DNA reads TGTGCCAGCAGCTTGGGGACTAGCGGGAGATACGAGCAGTACTTC. Its protein is CASSLGTSGRYEQYF. Based on the CDR3 plus reference TRBV7-8 and TRBJ2-7, the full variable domain is GAGVSQSPRYKVAKRGQDVALRCDPISGHVSLFWYQQALGQGPEFLTYFQNEAQLDKSGLPSDRFFAERPEGSVSTLKIQRTQQEDSAVYLCASSLGTSGRYEQYFGPGTRLTVT.

As DNA, the CDR3 is TGTGCCAGCAGGACAGGGACGGATTCACCCCTCCACTTT. This codes for CASRTGTDSPLHF. The chain joins TRBV6-4 to TRBJ1-6; TRBD1 matches 7 bases. The ends lost 6 bases at V and 8 bases at J; junction bases unmatched: 4. CDR3 length: 13 amino acids. Germline V lookup: CDR1 MRHNA, CDR2 SNTAGT.

The rearrangement links TRBV19 to TRBJ1-1; possible D gene TRBD1, 5 bases. Germline V lookup: CDR1 LNHDA, CDR2 SQIVND (reference sequence). CDR3 length equals 14 residues. Trimming pared 4 bases from V and 2 bases from J, leaving 11 bases between. CDR3 loop: CASSTRGGNTEAFF. The CDR3 DNA reads TGTGCCAGTAGTACCCGCGGGGGAAACACTGAAGCTTTCTTT.

This clonotype was seen once. The genes are TRBV7-2 and TRBJ2-2; TRBD2 agrees at 7 bases. With V trimmed by 3 bases and J by 5 bases, 6 bases remained unmatched. The CDR3 is 15 residues long. Per the germline V gene, CDR1 is SGHTA and CDR2 is FQGNSA. This chain's CDR3 is CASSFAGVRTGELFF. The DNA for the CDR3 is TGTGCCAGCAGCTTTGCGGGAGTAAGGACCGGGGAGCTGTTTTTT.

Here the CDR3 DNA reads TGTGCCAGCAGTCCCGGGACAGATTCACCCCTCCACTTT. Translated: CASSPGTDSPLHF. The rearrangement uses TRBV7-9 and TRBJ1-6, with TRBD1 identical over 7 bases. The J segment lost 8 bases and the V segment lost 6 bases, leaving 4 bases of the junction unmatched. This CDR3 region has 13 residues. The germline V gene has CDR1 SEHNR and CDR2 FQNEAQ (reference sequence).

This clonotype came up a few times. V is TRBV20-1 and J is TRBJ2-1, with TRBD2 identical over 8 bases. Trimming at V came to 2 bases and at J to 0 bases, leaving 12 bases not matched to a gene. Germline CDR1 reads DFQATT; CDR2 reads SNEGSKA (reference sequence). This CDR3 has 18 residues. CDR3 DNA sequence: TGCAGTGCTAGATTGAGAGGCGGGGGGCTCCTCTCCTACAATGAGCAGTTCTTC. Its translation: CSARLRGGGLLSYNEQFF.

J is TRBJ1-1 and V is TRBV2; D perhaps matches TRBD1 (5 bases). Germline V CDR1 and CDR2: SNHLY, FYNNEI. V gave up 7 bases and J gave up 1 base, with 10 bases separating them. The CDR3 spans 13 residues. CDR3 region: CASIWDQNTEAFF. CDR3 DNA: TGTGCCAGCATTTGGGACCAGAACACTGAAGCTTTCTTT.

The CDR3 here is CACGVLAGGPETQYF. CDR3 DNA: TGTGCCTGCGGTGTACTAGCGGGGGGGCCAGAGACCCAGTACTTC. The J gene is TRBJ2-5, the V gene TRBV6-1, with 13 bases that match TRBD2. CDR1 MNHNS and CDR2 SASEGT come from the germline V gene. V shed 11 bases, J shed 4 bases, and the junction held 10 bases outside the gene matches. The CDR3 totals 15 residues.

This clonotype was picked up one time. This sequence joins TRBV10-3 and TRBJ1-2; D perhaps matches TRBD1 (5 bases). This CDR3 is built from 13 residues. CDR1 and CDR2 from the germline V gene are ENHRY and SYGVKD. Trimming cost V 6 bases and J 7 bases, with 15 bases left between them. The CDR3 reads CAIRETGGFGYTF. The CDR3 DNA is TGTGCCATCAGAGAAACGGGGGGGTTTGGCTACACCTTC.

The V and J genes are TRBV7-9 and TRBJ2-5, with unresolved D. The CDR3 covers 13 residues. Trimming left V 2 bases short and J 5 bases short, with 9 bases between. Looked up from germline, CDR1 is SEHNR and CDR2 is FQNEAQ (reference sequence). Here the CDR3 DNA reads TGTGCCAGCAGCTTAACAGTAGCCGAGACCCAGTACTTC. The encoded protein is CASSLTVAETQYF.

The table lists this clonotype with a few counts. V and J are TRBV19 and TRBJ1-6, with D unclear. CDR3 length: 12 amino acids. V was trimmed by 7 bases and J by 6 bases, leaving 7 bases between them. Per the germline V gene, CDR1 is LNHDA and CDR2 is SQIVND (reference sequence). The CDR3, as DNA: TGTGCCAGTAAGCACAGTAATTCACCCCTCCACTTT. Protein sequence: CASKHSNSPLHF.

The chain is built from TRBV19 and TRBJ2-2; D gene uncertain. Trimming removed 2 bases at V and 9 bases at J, with 10 bases between. This CDR3 has 13 amino acids. The germline gives CDR1 LNHDA, CDR2 SQIVND (reference sequence). CDR3 bases: TGTGCCAGTAGTATAAGGGTCTCCCGGGAGCTGTTTTTT. Protein product: CASSIRVSRELFF.